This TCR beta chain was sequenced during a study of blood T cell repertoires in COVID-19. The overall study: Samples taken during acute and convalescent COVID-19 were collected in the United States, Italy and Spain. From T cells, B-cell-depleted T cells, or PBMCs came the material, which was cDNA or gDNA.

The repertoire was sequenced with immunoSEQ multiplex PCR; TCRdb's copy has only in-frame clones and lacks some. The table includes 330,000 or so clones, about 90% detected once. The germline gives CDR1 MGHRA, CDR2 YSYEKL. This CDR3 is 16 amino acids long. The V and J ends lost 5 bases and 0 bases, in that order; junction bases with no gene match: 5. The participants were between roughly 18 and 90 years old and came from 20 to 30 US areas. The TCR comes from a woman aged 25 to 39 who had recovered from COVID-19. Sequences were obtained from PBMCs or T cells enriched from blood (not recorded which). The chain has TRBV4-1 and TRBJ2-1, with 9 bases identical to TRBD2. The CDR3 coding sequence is TGCGCCAGCAGCACGTCGACTAGCGGCTCCTACAATGAGCAGTTCTTC. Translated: CASSTSTSGSYNEQFF.